This T cell receptor (beta chain) came from a study of cytomegalovirus exposure and HLA in healthy donors. With 60 Vbeta and 13 Jbeta primers, the PCR was carried out. Here immunoSEQ multiplex PCR was the method, and the copy in TCRdb shows in-frame clones only, minus some. Its table lists more than 130,000 clones. Germline-derived CDR1 and CDR2 are LNHDA and SQIVND (reference sequence). Unmatched junction bases numbered 8, after V lost 5 bases and J lost 0 bases. There are 16 residues in the CDR3. The rearrangement joins TRBV19 to TRBJ1-2; 8 nucleotides align to TRBD1. The sequencing input was PBMCs. The sequence was obtained from a man aged 40-49 years in good health and CMV-seronegative. As DNA, the CDR3 is TGTGCCAGTAGTGCGAGACAGGGGACGGCTAACTATGGCTACACCTTC. This sequence encodes CASSARQGTANYGYTF.